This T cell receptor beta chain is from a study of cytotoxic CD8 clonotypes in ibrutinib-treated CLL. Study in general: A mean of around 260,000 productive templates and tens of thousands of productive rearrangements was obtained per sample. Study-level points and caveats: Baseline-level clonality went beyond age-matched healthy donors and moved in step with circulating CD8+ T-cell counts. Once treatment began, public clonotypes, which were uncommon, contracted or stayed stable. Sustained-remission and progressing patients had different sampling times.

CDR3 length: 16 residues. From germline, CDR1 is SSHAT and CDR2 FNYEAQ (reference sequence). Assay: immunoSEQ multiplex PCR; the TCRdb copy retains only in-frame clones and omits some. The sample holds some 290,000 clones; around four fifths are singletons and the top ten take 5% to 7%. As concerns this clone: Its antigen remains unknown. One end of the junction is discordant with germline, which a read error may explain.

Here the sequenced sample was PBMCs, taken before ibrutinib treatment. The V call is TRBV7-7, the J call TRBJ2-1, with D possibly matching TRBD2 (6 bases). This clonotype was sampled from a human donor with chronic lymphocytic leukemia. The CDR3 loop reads CASSLAVQPPYNEQFF. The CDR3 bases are TGTGCTAGCAGCTTAGCGGTACAGCCTCCGTACAATGAGCAGTTCTTC.